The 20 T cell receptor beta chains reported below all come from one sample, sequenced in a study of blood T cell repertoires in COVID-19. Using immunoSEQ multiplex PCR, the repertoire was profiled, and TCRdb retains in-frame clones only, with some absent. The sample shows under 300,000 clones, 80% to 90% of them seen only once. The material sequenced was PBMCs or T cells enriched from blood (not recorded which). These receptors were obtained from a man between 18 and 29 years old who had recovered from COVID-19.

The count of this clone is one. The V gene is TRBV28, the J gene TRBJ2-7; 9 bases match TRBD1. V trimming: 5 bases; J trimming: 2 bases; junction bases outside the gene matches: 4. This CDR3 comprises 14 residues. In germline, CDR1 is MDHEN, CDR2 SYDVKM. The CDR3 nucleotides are TGTGCCAGCAGTGCCGACAGGGGGACCTACGAGCAGTACTTC. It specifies CASSADRGTYEQYF.

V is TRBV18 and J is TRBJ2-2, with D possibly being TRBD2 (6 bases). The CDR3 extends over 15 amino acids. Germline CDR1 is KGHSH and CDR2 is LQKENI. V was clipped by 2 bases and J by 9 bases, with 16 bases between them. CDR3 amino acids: CASSPSGEDNRELFF. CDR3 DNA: TGTGCCAGCTCACCATCGGGGGAGGACAACCGGGAGCTGTTTTTT.

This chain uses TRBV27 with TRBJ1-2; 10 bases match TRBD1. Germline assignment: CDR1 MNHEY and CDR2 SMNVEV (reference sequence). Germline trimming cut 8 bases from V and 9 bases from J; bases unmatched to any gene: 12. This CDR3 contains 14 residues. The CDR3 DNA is TGTGCCAGCGGGCTCCCGGGACAGGGGTCTAGCTACACCTTC. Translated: CASGLPGQGSSYTF.

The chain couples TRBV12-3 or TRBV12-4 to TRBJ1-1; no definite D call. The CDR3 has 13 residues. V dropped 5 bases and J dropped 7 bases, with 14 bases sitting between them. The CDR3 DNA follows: TGTGCCAGCAGTATGTCCTATCGGGGTGAAGCTTTCTTT. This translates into CASSMSYRGEAFF.

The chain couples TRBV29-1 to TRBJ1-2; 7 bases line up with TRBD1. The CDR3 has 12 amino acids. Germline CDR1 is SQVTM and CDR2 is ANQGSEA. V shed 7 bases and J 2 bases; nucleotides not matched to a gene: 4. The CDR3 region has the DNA TGCAGCGCCGCGACAGGGAACTATGGCTACACCTTC. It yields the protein CSAATGNYGYTF.

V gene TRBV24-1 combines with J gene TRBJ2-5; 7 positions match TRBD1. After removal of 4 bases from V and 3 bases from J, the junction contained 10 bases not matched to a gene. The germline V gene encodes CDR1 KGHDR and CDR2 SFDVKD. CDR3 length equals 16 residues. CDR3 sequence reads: CATSEPWGQQKETQYF. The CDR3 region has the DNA TGTGCCACCAGTGAACCCTGGGGACAGCAAAAAGAGACCCAGTACTTC.

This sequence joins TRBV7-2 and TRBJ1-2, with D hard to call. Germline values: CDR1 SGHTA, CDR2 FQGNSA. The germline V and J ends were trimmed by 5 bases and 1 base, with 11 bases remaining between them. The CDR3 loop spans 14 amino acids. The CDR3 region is CASSPEGVNYGYTF. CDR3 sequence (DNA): TGTGCCAGCAGCCCCGAGGGCGTTAACTATGGCTACACCTTC.

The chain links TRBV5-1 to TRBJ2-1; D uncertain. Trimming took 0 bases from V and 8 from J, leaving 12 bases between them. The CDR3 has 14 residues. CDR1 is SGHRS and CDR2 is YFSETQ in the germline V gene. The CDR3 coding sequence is TGCGCCAGCAGCTTGGGGGCAGGCTCGGATGAGCAGTTCTTC. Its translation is CASSLGAGSDEQFF.

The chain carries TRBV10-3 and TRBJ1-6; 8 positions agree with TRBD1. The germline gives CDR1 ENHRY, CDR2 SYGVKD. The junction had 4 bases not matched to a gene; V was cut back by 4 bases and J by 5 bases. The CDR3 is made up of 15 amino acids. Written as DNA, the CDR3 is TGTGCCATCAGTGTGGGGGGACAGGATAATTCACCCCTCCACTTT. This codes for CAISVGGQDNSPLHF.

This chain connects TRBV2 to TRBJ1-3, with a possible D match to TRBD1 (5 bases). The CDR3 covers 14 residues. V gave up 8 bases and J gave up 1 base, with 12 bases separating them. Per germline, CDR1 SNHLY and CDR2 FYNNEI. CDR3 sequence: CASSMSGSGNTIYF. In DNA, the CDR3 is TGTGCCAGCTCGATGTCAGGGTCTGGAAACACCATATATTTT. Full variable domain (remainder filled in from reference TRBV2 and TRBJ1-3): EPEVTQTPSHQVTQMGQEVILRCVPISNHLYFYWYRQILGQKVEFLVSFYNNEISEKSEIFDDQFSVERPDGSNFTLKIRSTKLEDSAMYFCASSMSGSGNTIYFGEGSWLTVV.

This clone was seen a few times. CDR3: CASSVDDSSYNEQFF. The DNA of the CDR3 is TGTGCCAGCAGCGTAGACGACAGCTCCTACAATGAGCAGTTCTTC. The J gene is TRBJ2-1, the V gene TRBV9; D may be TRBD1 (5 bases). The germline gives CDR1 SGDLS, CDR2 YYNGEE. The V end lost 0 bases, the J end lost 0 bases, and 7 bases lay between the germline ends. The CDR3 is 15 amino acids.

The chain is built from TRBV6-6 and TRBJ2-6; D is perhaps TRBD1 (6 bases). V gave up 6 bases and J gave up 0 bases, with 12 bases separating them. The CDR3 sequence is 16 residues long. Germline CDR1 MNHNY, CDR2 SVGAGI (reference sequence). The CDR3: CASSPRTVSGANVLTF. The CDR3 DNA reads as TGTGCCAGCAGCCCCCGGACAGTCTCTGGGGCCAACGTCCTGACTTTC.

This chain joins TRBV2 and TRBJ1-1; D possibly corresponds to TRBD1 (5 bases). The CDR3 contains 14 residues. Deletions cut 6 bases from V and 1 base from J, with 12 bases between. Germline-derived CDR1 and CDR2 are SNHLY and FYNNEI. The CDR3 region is CASRTRGTNTEAFF. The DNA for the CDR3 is TGTGCCAGCAGGACGCGGGGCACGAACACTGAAGCTTTCTTT.

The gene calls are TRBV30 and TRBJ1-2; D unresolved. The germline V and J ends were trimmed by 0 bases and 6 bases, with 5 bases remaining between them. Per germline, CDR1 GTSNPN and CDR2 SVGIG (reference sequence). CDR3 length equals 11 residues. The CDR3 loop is CAWSVLNGYTF. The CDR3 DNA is TGTGCCTGGAGTGTACTCAATGGCTACACCTTC.

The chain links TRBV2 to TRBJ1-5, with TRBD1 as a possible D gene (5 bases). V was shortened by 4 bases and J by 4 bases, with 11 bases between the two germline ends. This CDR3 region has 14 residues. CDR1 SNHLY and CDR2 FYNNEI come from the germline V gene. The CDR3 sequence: CASSVSTGNQPQHF. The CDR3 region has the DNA TGTGCCAGCAGTGTGTCAACAGGTAATCAGCCCCAGCATTTT.

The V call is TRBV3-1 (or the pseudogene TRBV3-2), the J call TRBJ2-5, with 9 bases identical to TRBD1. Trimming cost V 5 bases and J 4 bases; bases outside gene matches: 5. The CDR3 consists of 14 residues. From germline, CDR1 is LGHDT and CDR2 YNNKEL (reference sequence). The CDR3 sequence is CASSYTGQGETQYF. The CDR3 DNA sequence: TGTGCCAGCAGCTATACGGGACAGGGAGAGACCCAGTACTTC.

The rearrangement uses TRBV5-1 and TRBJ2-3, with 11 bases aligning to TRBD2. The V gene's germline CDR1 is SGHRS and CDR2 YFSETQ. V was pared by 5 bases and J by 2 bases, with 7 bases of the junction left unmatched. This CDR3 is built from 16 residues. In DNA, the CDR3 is TGCGCCAGCAGGTCGGGGACTAGCGGTGTCACAGATACGCAGTATTTT. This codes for CASRSGTSGVTDTQYF. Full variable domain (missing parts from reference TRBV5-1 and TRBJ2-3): KAGVTQTPRYLIKTRGQQVTLSCSPISGHRSVSWYQQTPGQGLQFLFEYFSETQRNKGNFPGRFSGRQFSNSRSEMNVSTLELGDSALYLCASRSGTSGVTDTQYFGPGTRLTVL.

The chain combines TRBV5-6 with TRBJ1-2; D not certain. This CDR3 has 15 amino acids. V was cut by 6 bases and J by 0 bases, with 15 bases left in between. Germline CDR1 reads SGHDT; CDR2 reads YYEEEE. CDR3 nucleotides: TGTGCCAGCATGTACGGACTGACTGCTAACTATGGCTACACCTTC. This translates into CASMYGLTANYGYTF.

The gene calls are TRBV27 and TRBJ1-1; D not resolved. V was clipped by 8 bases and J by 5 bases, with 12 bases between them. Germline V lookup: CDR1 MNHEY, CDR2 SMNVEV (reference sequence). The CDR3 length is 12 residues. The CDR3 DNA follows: TGTGCCAGCCTGGGCGGCGGGACTGAAGCTTTCTTT. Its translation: CASLGGGTEAFF.

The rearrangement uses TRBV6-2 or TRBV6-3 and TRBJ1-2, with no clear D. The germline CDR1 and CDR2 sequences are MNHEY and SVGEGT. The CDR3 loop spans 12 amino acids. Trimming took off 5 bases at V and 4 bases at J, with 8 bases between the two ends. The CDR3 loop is CASSPRGYGYTF. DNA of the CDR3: TGTGCCAGCAGTCCCCGGGGCTATGGCTACACCTTC.